This T cell receptor (beta chain) was identified in a study of blood T cell repertoires in COVID-19. About the research overall: Material from acute and convalescent COVID-19 was sourced from the United States, Italy and Spain. Nucleic acid was either cDNA or gDNA, and it came from T cells, B-cell-depleted T cells, or PBMCs.

This CDR3 has 13 amino acids. Germline V CDR1 and CDR2: SGHAT, FQNNGV. The J segment lost 3 bases and the V segment lost 5 bases, leaving 1 base of the junction unmatched. Assignments of participants to cohorts depended upon their own reported clinical history. Symptom resolution, clearance, or two negative PCRs marked donors in Cohort 3 as recovered. Some clones are missing from TCRdb's copy, which holds only in-frame ones; the method was immunoSEQ multiplex PCR. The sample includes some 160,000 clones, more than 75% of them seen just once. The chain has TRBV11-2 and TRBJ1-2; TRBD1 matches at 9 bases. The clonotype comes from a woman aged 45-65 years who had recovered from COVID-19. The sequenced sample consisted of PBMCs or T cells enriched from blood (not recorded which). The CDR3 nucleotides read TGTGCCAGCAGCACAGGGGGCGACTATGGCTACACCTTC. It translates to CASSTGGDYGYTF.